The 20 T cell receptor beta chains below come from one sample, sequenced in a study of cytomegalovirus exposure and HLA in healthy donors. PCR was performed using 60 Vbeta and 13 Jbeta primers. Assay used: immunoSEQ multiplex PCR; TCRdb lists only in-frame clones, some missing. The table has 84,000 or so clones, less than 80% seen once. The sample comprised PBMCs. The receptors were sampled from a human donor in good health.

This chain links TRBV7-7 with TRBJ2-7; the D gene is possibly TRBD1 (6 bases). Germline values: CDR1 SSHAT, CDR2 FNYEAQ (reference sequence). V was shortened by 1 base and J by 3 bases, with 7 bases between the two germline ends. This CDR3 region has 13 residues. The CDR3 is CASSLEGGYEQYF. The CDR3 DNA is TGTGCCAGCAGCTTAGAAGGGGGCTACGAGCAGTACTTC.

The chain carries TRBV7-9 and TRBJ2-7; 10 bases align to TRBD1. This CDR3 comprises 14 residues. The V segment lost 2 bases and the J segment 4 bases; nucleotides outside the gene matches: 2. The germline V gene has CDR1 SEHNR and CDR2 FQNEAQ (reference sequence). This CDR3 reads CASSLRDRGYEQYF. CDR3 nucleotide sequence: TGTGCCAGCAGCTTACGGGACAGGGGTTACGAGCAGTACTTC. The full variable domain, its missing parts supplied by reference TRBV7-9 and TRBJ2-7, is DTGVSQNPRHKITKRGQNVTFRCDPISEHNRLYWYRQTLGQGPEFLTYFQNEAQLEKSRLLSDRFSAERPKGSFSTLEIQRTEQGDSAMYLCASSLRDRGYEQYFGPGTRLTVT.

The rearrangement uses TRBV6-5 and TRBJ2-7; 9 nucleotides agree with TRBD1. Germline assignment: CDR1 MNHEY and CDR2 SVGAGI. J gave up 6 bases and V 6 bases, and 6 bases lay outside the gene matches. This CDR3 has 13 residues. CDR3 DNA: TGTGCCAGCAGCCCGGGACAGGGAGGCGAGCAGTACTTC. This gives the protein CASSPGQGGEQYF.

This clone was detected a few times. V usage is TRBV10-3 and J usage is TRBJ2-7, with TRBD1 identical over 7 bases. CDR3 length equals 15 residues. From germline, CDR1 is ENHRY and CDR2 SYGVKD. The junction had 6 bases not matched to a gene; V was cut back by 0 bases and J by 4 bases. CDR3 sequence reads: CAISESRGQRYEQYF. In DNA form, the CDR3 reads TGTGCCATCAGTGAGTCAAGGGGGCAGAGGTACGAGCAGTACTTC.

The chain has TRBV27 and TRBJ1-1; D is unclear. From germline, CDR1 is MNHEY and CDR2 SMNVEV (reference sequence). CDR3 length: 14 amino acids. Trimming removed 5 bases at V and 5 bases at J, with 15 bases between. The CDR3 sequence is CASSAARSGTEAFF. DNA for the CDR3: TGTGCCAGCAGTGCGGCACGGAGCGGGACTGAAGCTTTCTTT.

The chain is built from TRBV7-2 and TRBJ1-1, with a weak D call TRBD1 (5 bases). Germline V gene data show CDR1 as SGHTA and CDR2 as FQGNSA. V was shortened by 5 bases and J by 6 bases, with 16 bases between the two germline ends. The CDR3 has 14 residues. CDR3 in amino acids: CASSPDRGRPEAFF. CDR3 nucleotide sequence: TGTGCCAGCAGCCCTGACCGGGGGAGACCTGAAGCTTTCTTT.

The rearrangement joins TRBV4-1 to TRBJ2-2, with 7 bases matching TRBD1. The CDR3 spans 18 residues. Per the germline V gene, CDR1 is MGHRA and CDR2 is YSYEKL. After removal of 1 base from V and 0 bases from J, the junction contained 8 bases not matched to a gene. Written as DNA, the CDR3 is TGCGCCAGCAGCCAAGTGGAAAAGGGGGCCTCGAACACCGGGGAGCTGTTTTTT. Protein: CASSQVEKGASNTGELFF.

V is TRBV2 and J is TRBJ1-1; D gene ambiguous. V was clipped by 4 bases and J by 6 bases, with 15 bases between them. The germline CDR1 and CDR2 sequences are SNHLY and FYNNEI. The CDR3 extends over 14 amino acids. The CDR3 loop reads CASSVSVGPAEAFF. The CDR3 DNA sequence: TGTGCCAGCAGTGTGTCCGTCGGTCCCGCTGAAGCTTTCTTT.

The gene calls are TRBV4-3 and TRBJ1-5, with 8 bases matching TRBD1. V gave up 0 bases and J gave up 5 bases; unmatched junction bases: 3. Germline CDR1 LGHNA, CDR2 YSLEER. The CDR3 has 15 residues. DNA of the CDR3: TGCGCCAGCAGCCAAGATGGACAGGGAGATCAGCCCCAGCATTTT. It translates to CASSQDGQGDQPQHF.

The V gene is TRBV7-9, the J gene TRBJ2-2; possibly TRBD2 for D (5 bases). The CDR3 is made up of 14 amino acids. Trimming pared 3 bases from V and 7 bases from J, leaving 12 bases between. Germline assignment: CDR1 SEHNR and CDR2 FQNEAQ (reference sequence). DNA of the CDR3: TGTGCCAGCAGCTTGAATCCTGGAGGCGGGGAGCTGTTTTTT. It encodes CASSLNPGGGELFF.

This rearrangement joins TRBV19 to TRBJ1-5; D is uncertain. Germline CDR1 reads LNHDA; CDR2 reads SQIVND (reference sequence). The V end was cut by 6 bases, the J end by 4 bases, with 10 bases between. CDR3 size: 13 residues. The CDR3 region is CASRFRSNQPQHF. CDR3 DNA: TGTGCCAGTAGGTTTAGAAGTAATCAGCCCCAGCATTTT.

V usage is TRBV29-1 and J usage is TRBJ1-1; possibly TRBD1 for D (5 bases). Germline V gene sequence: CDR1 SQVTM, CDR2 ANQGSEA. The V gene lost 8 bases and the J gene lost 1 base, with 14 bases spanning the gap. There are 13 residues in the CDR3. The CDR3 loop reads CSTTLGENTEAFF. CDR3 bases: TGCAGCACCACCCTAGGGGAGAACACTGAAGCTTTCTTT. Drawing the rest from reference TRBV29-1 and TRBJ1-1, the complete variable domain is SAVISQKPSRDICQRGTSLTIQCQVDSQVTMMFWYRQQPGQSLTLIATANQGSEATYESGFVIDKFPISRPNLTFSTLTVSNMSPEDSSIYLCSTTLGENTEAFFGQGTRLTVV.

The V and J genes are TRBV28 and TRBJ2-5, with D hard to call. Germline CDR1 is MDHEN and CDR2 is SYDVKM. The V end was cut by 10 bases, the J end by 1 base, with 10 bases between. The CDR3 is 12 residues long. The CDR3 here is CATAQVQETQYF. In nucleotides, the CDR3 is TGTGCCACTGCGCAGGTCCAAGAGACCCAGTACTTC.

CDR3 residues: CASSEFGGNQPQHF. Written as DNA, the CDR3 is TGTGCCAGCAGTGAATTCGGGGGGAATCAGCCCCAGCATTTT. This rearrangement joins TRBV6-1 to TRBJ1-5; TRBD1 is a possible D gene (5 bases). V was cut by 2 bases and J by 4 bases, with 9 bases left in between. The germline V gene has CDR1 MNHNS and CDR2 SASEGT. The CDR3 runs to 14 residues.

This rearrangement joins TRBV6-4 to TRBJ1-5; the D gene is possibly TRBD1 (5 bases). Germline assignment: CDR1 MRHNA and CDR2 SNTAGT. V gave up 10 bases and J gave up 5 bases, with 15 bases separating them. The length of the CDR3 is 13 residues. CDR3 amino acids: CATSTVVYQPQHF. The DNA for the CDR3 is TGTGCCACCTCGACAGTAGTTTATCAGCCCCAGCATTTT.

This chain connects TRBV27 to TRBJ2-2; 10 bases map to TRBD2. V was pared by 3 bases and J by 4 bases, with 5 bases of the junction left unmatched. The length of the CDR3 is 16 residues. Germline V lookup: CDR1 MNHEY, CDR2 SMNVEV (reference sequence). The CDR3 DNA reads as TGTGCCAGCAGTTTCAGCCAGCGGGGGGGCACCGGGGAGCTGTTTTTT. It codes for CASSFSQRGGTGELFF.

V and J are TRBV10-2 and TRBJ2-5; a weak D match, TRBD2 (7 bases). Trimming left V 0 bases short and J 4 bases short, with 15 bases between. Germline-derived CDR1 and CDR2 are WSHSY and SAAADI. The CDR3 consists of 16 residues. As DNA, the CDR3 is TGCGCCAGCAGTGAGTCGATAGTCCGGGGGGCAGAGACCCAGTACTTC. Its translation is CASSESIVRGAETQYF.

V gene TRBV11-2 combines with J gene TRBJ1-2; D gene ambiguous. This CDR3 has 13 amino acids. CDR1 and CDR2 from the germline V gene are SGHAT and FQNNGV. V lost 0 bases to trimming and J lost 7 bases, with 9 bases between them. The CDR3 reads CASSLDLWSGYTF. Written as DNA, the CDR3 is TGTGCCAGCAGCTTAGATCTCTGGAGTGGCTACACCTTC.

This clone appeared a few times. The J gene is TRBJ1-2, the V gene TRBV19; D is uncertain. Germline-derived CDR1 and CDR2 are LNHDA and SQIVND (reference sequence). V dropped 3 bases and J dropped 5 bases, with 16 bases sitting between them. The CDR3 extends over 15 amino acids. CDR3 sequence reads: CASSISNLRDYGYTF. CDR3 DNA sequence: TGTGCCAGTAGTATTTCAAATCTCCGCGATTATGGCTACACCTTC.

Notes on this clone: At one boundary the junction diverges from the germline segment, which might be a read error. The chain joins TRBV2 to TRBJ1-5, with TRBD1 identical over 7 bases. Germline V gives CDR1 SNHLY, CDR2 FYNNEI. This CDR3 contains 13 residues. CDR3 DNA sequence: TGTGCCAGCAAGCGTCAGGGGGATCAGCCCCAGAATTTT. This sequence encodes CASKRQGDQPQNF.